This TCR beta chain was documented in a study of shared clonotypes between healthy human individuals. The study's findings and limits: The authors expected sequencing depth to affect clonotype sharing among donors. Memory subsets had estimated richness that was generally smaller than that of naive subsets.

Germline loops: CDR1 WSHSY, CDR2 SAAADI. V dropped 7 bases and J dropped 1 base, with 11 bases sitting between them. This CDR3 has 13 residues. An assay was performed, and its level was deep. It was across several immunoSEQ plates that each subset's genomic DNA was evenly split. TCRdb's table, derived via immunoSEQ multiplex PCR, lists solely in-frame clones and lacks some. The sample shows about 340,000 clones, around 79% of them seen only once. This clone was seen more than once but under ten times. The antigen is unknown. The chain combines TRBV10-2 with TRBJ2-7; D unresolved. This clonotype was sampled from a young man in good health. Sequencing was performed on memory CD4+ T cells sorted from blood. This sample's subset: CD45RA-negative fraction. This chain's CDR3 is CASTGALSYEQYF. The DNA for the CDR3 is TGCGCCAGCACCGGCGCCCTATCCTACGAGCAGTACTTC.